This TCR beta chain comes out of a study of T cells in Graves' hyperthyroidism and ophthalmopathy. General study results and limits: A 13 V-J signature model discriminated ophthalmopathy versus stable hyperthyroidism.

Diagnoses were established using clinical symptoms, serum thyroxine and TRAb, thyroid ultrasound and orbital computed tomography. For this clonotype: As yet, its antigen is unknown.

Using RNA transcripts as the source, TCR beta CDR3 regions were amplified. Carried out on the TCR CDR3, a first-round RT-PCR used the HTBI primer set. Each CDR3 protein gets one entry after TCRdb re-called the multiplex PCR reads with MiXCR. This sample has approximately 600,000 distinct CDR3 sequences, with roughly 20% found just once. This CDR3 has 15 amino acids. Germline loops: CDR1 SGHAT, CDR2 FQNNGV. V lost 5 bases to trimming and J lost 7 bases; unmatched junction nucleotides: 9. This rearrangement joins TRBV11-2 to TRBJ2-3; 10 bases are a match to TRBD2. The material sequenced was blood. The sequence came from a man aged 25-45 years with Graves' ophthalmopathy. The CDR3 nucleotides are TGTGCCAGCAGCCAAGAAATAGCGGGAGGAAATACGCAGTATTTT. Translated: CASSQEIAGGNTQYF.